This T cell receptor (beta chain) was retrieved from a study of blood T cell repertoires in COVID-19. This CDR3 is 16 amino acids long. The V gene's germline CDR1 is GTSNPN and CDR2 SVGIG (reference sequence). V lost 3 bases and J 1 base, leaving 18 bases between the germline ends. Here immunoSEQ multiplex PCR was the method, and the copy in TCRdb shows in-frame clones only, minus some. Of 65,000 to 70,000 clones in the sample, almost 80% were seen once. J is TRBJ1-2 and V is TRBV30; perhaps TRBD1 as D (6 bases). Sequencing was done on a sample of peripheral blood. This receptor was taken from a man between 60 and 75 years old with acute or convalescent COVID-19. CDR3 bases: TGTGCCTGGAGCGTAATTCGGACAGATCTTAACTATGGCTACACCTTC. Residues: CAWSVIRTDLNYGYTF.